This T cell receptor (beta chain) was captured by sequencing in a study of post-analysis software for immune sequencing data. This clonotype was seen only a few times. The authors incorporated unique molecular identifiers into the TCR beta cDNA libraries. MiXCR was run by TCRdb on the PCR reads, yielding one entry per CDR3 protein. The data hold fewer than 850,000 distinct CDR3 sequences, with 25% to 30% observed a single time. Sequenced material: blood. This receptor was identified in a girl aged 10 to 17 with multiple sclerosis.

CDR3 DNA: TGTGCCAGCAGCTTAGGACTCGGGGGGTCTAACTATGGCTACACCTTC. Residues: CASSLGLGGSNYGYTF. The V gene is TRBV7-2, the J gene TRBJ1-2, with D maybe TRBD1 (5 bases). The ends were cut back, 1 base at V and 0 bases at J, with 12 bases in the middle. Germline V gene data show CDR1 as SGHTA and CDR2 as FQGNSA. There are 16 residues in the CDR3.